This record concerns one TCR beta chain sequence. Recruits, aged roughly 18 to 95 years, lived in roughly 22 US areas. The entry originates in a study of blood T cell repertoires in COVID-19. The wider study: There were acute and convalescent COVID-19 samples, and they came from the United States, Italy and Spain.

V shed 5 bases and J shed 3 bases, with 15 bases lying between them. Germline V gene lookup returns CDR1 SNHLY and CDR2 FYNNEI. This CDR3 comprises 15 residues. Original analysis: Amplification of reference gene primers was used by the study to estimate nucleated cell counts. Data came from immunoSEQ multiplex PCR; TCRdb stores just in-frame clones and leaves some out. V and J calls and clone size are as listed in that table; D and trimming were resolved from the DNA. Altogether about 360,000 clones are present, around 87% being singletons, with the ten largest covering 1% to 1.5%. The sequence came from a young man who had recovered from COVID-19. This chain connects TRBV2 to TRBJ2-3, with D perhaps matching TRBD2 (6 bases). Sequenced material: PBMCs or T cells enriched from blood (not recorded which). CDR3 nucleotide sequence: TGTGCCAGCAGTTGGAGGGGTTCTCGGACAGATACGCAGTATTTT. It codes for CASSWRGSRTDTQYF. Based on the CDR3 plus reference TRBV2 and TRBJ2-3, the full variable domain is EPEVTQTPSHQVTQMGQEVILRCVPISNHLYFYWYRQILGQKVEFLVSFYNNEISEKSEIFDDQFSVERPDGSNFTLKIRSTKLEDSAMYFCASSWRGSRTDTQYFGPGTRLTVL.